This TCR beta chain was observed in a study of T cells in localized non-small cell lung cancer. The method was immunoSEQ multiplex PCR; TCRdb's version includes in-frame clones alone and lacks a portion of them. The data show approximately 64,000 clones, roughly 90% seen once. Regarding the study as a whole: Within adjacent lung there appeared a median about 54 of the top 100 tumor clones. Only one tumor region went through sequencing, so heterogeneity may still be there. Adjacent uninvolved lung tissue had the highest T cell clonality, exceeding tumor.

V was clipped by 6 bases and J by 7 bases; unmatched bases: 1. CDR1 is SGHRS, CDR2 YFSETQ, per germline. The CDR3 has 13 amino acids. This clone was recorded a few times. Its antigen is currently unknown. Sample: peripheral blood, taken before any cancer treatment. The chain joins TRBV5-1 to TRBJ2-2, with 12 bases matching TRBD2. The sequence came from a woman aged 35-75 years with stage I lung adenocarcinoma. In DNA form, the CDR3 reads TGCGCCAGCAAGGGACTAGCGGGCGGGGAGCTGTTTTTT. It encodes CASKGLAGGELFF.